The clone carrying this T cell receptor beta chain was observed a handful of times. The target antigen is unknown. Every participating donor contributed roughly 10 milliliters of peripheral blood through a draw. The extraction recovered at least 5 micrograms of total RNA per sample. For the second PCR, which ran for about 7 to 12 cycles, a sample-barcoded 5' primer and a J-beta primer mix were used. TCRdb re-derived calls from the 5' RACE reads in MiXCR, one entry per CDR3 protein. The sample contains some 1.7 million distinct CDR3 sequences, roughly 27% of which appear only once. The sample comes from a study of blood T cells in healthy people across ages. Germline V gene data show CDR1 as DFQATT and CDR2 as SNEGSKA (reference sequence). The J segment lost 2 bases and the V segment lost 1 base, leaving 7 bases of the junction unmatched. CDR3 size: 17 residues. Whole-study results and caveats: The fall in TCR beta diversity per million T cells was roughly linear with age.

The TCR sequence derives from a woman younger than 45 in good health. The rearrangement links TRBV20-1 to TRBJ2-1; 11 bases line up with TRBD2. Sequenced input: blood. The CDR3 DNA reads as TGCAGTGCTAGAGGGCTAGCGGGGGGACCGACCTACAATGAGCAGTTCTTC. Its translation: CSARGLAGGPTYNEQFF.